The rows below give T cell receptor beta chains drawn from one sample of a study of CD8 T cell repertoires and HIV-1 epitope variants. These TCRs are of unknown antigen specificity. Some clones are missing from TCRdb's copy, which holds only in-frame ones; the method was immunoSEQ multiplex PCR. Counted here are roughly 5,200 clones, under 70% occurring once; the ten biggest clones make up less than 50%. The material sequenced was cultured CD8+ T cells derived from PBMCs. These receptors originate from a male donor with HIV. The CDR3 runs from the conserved cysteine through the conserved F or W. Fields, in order: V gene, J gene, D gene, clone size, CDR3 protein. D genes are given only for firm matches. Only part of the rows carry a size: once, few, many, or a class if the clone is expanded.

v_call: TRBV2
j_call: TRBJ1-1
d_call: -
clone_size: few
cdr3_aa: CASSEASGGRGAFF

v_call: TRBV7-8
j_call: TRBJ2-3
d_call: -
clone_size: -
cdr3_aa: CASSLYTDTQYF

v_call: TRBV4-3
j_call: TRBJ2-1
d_call: TRBD2
clone_size: few
cdr3_aa: CASSQAQPGGATYNEQFF

v_call: TRBV28
j_call: TRBJ2-7
d_call: -
clone_size: few
cdr3_aa: CASSLMASSYEQYF

v_call: TRBV2
j_call: TRBJ2-3
d_call: TRBD2
clone_size: -
cdr3_aa: CASSEDLASGRTQYF

v_call: TRBV27
j_call: -
d_call: -
clone_size: -
cdr3_aa: CASSSDVSAYEQYF

v_call: TRBV14
j_call: TRBJ2-6
d_call: -
clone_size: -
cdr3_aa: CASSQETGRSAGANVLTF

v_call: TRBV19
j_call: TRBJ1-4
d_call: TRBD1
clone_size: -
cdr3_aa: CASKKTGTGTNEKLFF

v_call: TRBV7-6
j_call: TRBJ2-7
d_call: -
clone_size: -
cdr3_aa: CASSSGPLSYEQYF

v_call: TRBV6-1
j_call: TRBJ2-7
d_call: TRBD2
clone_size: -
cdr3_aa: CASIDGGAVYEQYF

v_call: TRBV27
j_call: TRBJ2-2
d_call: -
clone_size: -
cdr3_aa: CASSRGSNTGELFF

v_call: TRBV28
j_call: TRBJ2-7
d_call: -
clone_size: -
cdr3_aa: CASSFGGLEQYF

v_call: TRBV6-1
j_call: TRBJ2-7
d_call: -
clone_size: -
cdr3_aa: CASSPPEKASYEQYF

v_call: TRBV6-1
j_call: TRBJ1-2
d_call: -
clone_size: -
cdr3_aa: CASSESGRGSYGYTF

v_call: TRBV9
j_call: TRBJ1-2
d_call: -
clone_size: -
cdr3_aa: CASSVAQADPWYGYTF

v_call: TRBV13
j_call: TRBJ2-1
d_call: -
clone_size: -
cdr3_aa: CASSFDPTNEQFF

v_call: TRBV27
j_call: TRBJ2-7
d_call: -
clone_size: -
cdr3_aa: CASSPGGSYEQYF

v_call: TRBV28
j_call: TRBJ2-7
d_call: TRBD1
clone_size: -
cdr3_aa: CASSFFKNWDRDFWDF

v_call: TRBV28
j_call: TRBJ1-2
d_call: TRBD1
clone_size: few
cdr3_aa: CASSPRQGGRRVHGYTF

v_call: TRBV7-3
j_call: TRBJ2-3
d_call: -
clone_size: -
cdr3_aa: CASSPRISRDPTDTQYF

v_call: TRBV28
j_call: TRBJ1-2
d_call: TRBD1
clone_size: -
cdr3_aa: CASSEQGVIGGYTF

v_call: TRBV27
j_call: TRBJ2-1
d_call: -
clone_size: -
cdr3_aa: CASRLGTISYNEQFF

v_call: TRBV4-1
j_call: TRBJ2-7
d_call: -
clone_size: -
cdr3_aa: CASSQDRDDYEQYF

v_call: TRBV27
j_call: TRBJ1-1
d_call: TRBD1
clone_size: -
cdr3_aa: CASRSGQDRGQGDTEAFF

v_call: TRBV7-9
j_call: TRBJ2-7
d_call: -
clone_size: -
cdr3_aa: CASLGTNYEQYF

v_call: TRBV29-1
j_call: TRBJ2-3
d_call: -
clone_size: -
cdr3_aa: CSVEDTGSLIADTQYF

v_call: TRBV5-5
j_call: TRBJ2-3
d_call: TRBD2
clone_size: once
cdr3_aa: CASSLSGGSGSATQYF

v_call: TRBV5-4
j_call: TRBJ1-6
d_call: TRBD1
clone_size: -
cdr3_aa: CASSLNYGTDNSPLHF

v_call: TRBV19
j_call: TRBJ1-2
d_call: -
clone_size: -
cdr3_aa: CASSTTQWSRGGGYTF

v_call: TRBV29-1
j_call: TRBJ2-1
d_call: TRBD2
clone_size: -
cdr3_aa: CSVEREQDEQFF

v_call: TRBV28
j_call: TRBJ1-2
d_call: -
clone_size: -
cdr3_aa: CASMLDTGRDGYTF

v_call: TRBV7-6
j_call: TRBJ1-2
d_call: TRBD1
clone_size: -
cdr3_aa: CASSQTPGTAYGYTF

v_call: TRBV5-6
j_call: TRBJ2-7
d_call: -
clone_size: -
cdr3_aa: CASSLVGSYEQYF

v_call: TRBV10-2
j_call: TRBJ2-2
d_call: -
clone_size: -
cdr3_aa: CASSDPGELFF

v_call: TRBV28
j_call: TRBJ1-5
d_call: TRBD1
clone_size: few
cdr3_aa: CASSLGQGGTQPQHF

v_call: TRBV19
j_call: TRBJ2-1
d_call: -
clone_size: few
cdr3_aa: CASSIVGHSYNEQFF

v_call: TRBV7-6
j_call: TRBJ1-1
d_call: -
clone_size: -
cdr3_aa: CASSLEWGLAEAFF

v_call: TRBV19
j_call: TRBJ1-2
d_call: -
clone_size: few
cdr3_aa: CASSIDHRAGYTF

v_call: TRBV5-8
j_call: TRBJ1-1
d_call: -
clone_size: -
cdr3_aa: CASSLVLYAFF

v_call: TRBV9
j_call: TRBJ1-1
d_call: TRBD1
clone_size: -
cdr3_aa: CASSASGGSGTEAFF